Each of the 18 T cell receptor beta chains below was sequenced from the same sample in a study of siplizumab effects on memory and regulatory T cells. TCRdb keeps only in-frame clones here, not all; method: immunoSEQ multiplex PCR. The data contain about 50,000 clones, about 90% of them singletons. Sequenced sample: naive CD8+ T cells sorted from blood. The receptors were gathered from a human donor in good health.

CDR3 bases: TGTGCCAGCAGCTTAGCGGAGTCTCAAGCTAACTATGGCTACACCTTC. As protein: CASSLAESQANYGYTF. The gene calls are TRBV7-9 and TRBJ1-2; D remains ambiguous. This CDR3 has 16 amino acids. From germline, CDR1 is SEHNR and CDR2 FQNEAQ (reference sequence). Trimming stripped 0 bases from V and 0 bases from J, with 11 bases between.

With respect to this clone: The same CDR3 is also encoded by other DNA sequences in this sample. The chain recombines TRBV5-1 with TRBJ1-1; D remains unclear. Germline assignment: CDR1 SGHRS and CDR2 YFSETQ. This CDR3 has 13 amino acids. V was clipped by 3 bases and J by 0 bases, with 6 bases between them. In DNA form, the CDR3 reads TGCGCCAGCAGCTCAATCATGAACACTGAAGCTTTCTTT. Protein product: CASSSIMNTEAFF.

This chain uses TRBV7-6 with TRBJ2-7; D possibly corresponds to TRBD1 (5 bases). CDR3 length: 14 residues. V lost 5 bases, J lost 0 bases, and 11 bases lay in between. Germline loops: CDR1 SGHVS, CDR2 FNYEAQ. CDR3: CASSPIRVSYEQYF. The CDR3 nucleotides read TGTGCCAGCAGCCCAATCAGGGTCTCCTACGAGCAGTACTTC.

This clone is a singleton in its sample. Here the CDR3 reads CASRTDRGQFNEQYF. DNA for the CDR3: TGTGCCAGCAGGACGGACAGGGGGCAATTTAACGAGCAGTACTTC. V usage is TRBV2 and J usage is TRBJ2-7; 11 bases align to TRBD1. Unmatched junction bases numbered 9, after V lost 6 bases and J lost 5 bases. The CDR3 totals 15 residues. Per germline, CDR1 SNHLY and CDR2 FYNNEI.

This clone came up once. This chain uses TRBV5-1 with TRBJ2-2; tentative D call: TRBD1 (6 bases). Germline CDR1 reads SGHRS; CDR2 reads YFSETQ. The CDR3 runs 15 residues. V was shortened by 3 bases and J by 7 bases, with 16 bases between the two germline ends. This CDR3 reads CASSWTGTIGGELFF. The CDR3 coding sequence is TGCGCCAGCAGCTGGACCGGGACAATAGGCGGGGAGCTGTTTTTT.

The V call is TRBV19, the J call TRBJ1-2; D gene uncertain. The CDR3 spans 14 residues. Trimming stripped 2 bases from V and 0 bases from J, with 7 bases between. From germline, CDR1 is LNHDA and CDR2 SQIVND (reference sequence). In DNA form, the CDR3 reads TGTGCCAGTAGTATAACCTATTCTAACTATGGCTACACCTTC. Its translation: CASSITYSNYGYTF. Looking up the rest from reference TRBV19 and TRBJ1-2 gives the full variable domain: DGGITQSPKYLFRKEGQNVTLSCEQNLNHDAMYWYRQDPGQGLRLIYYSQIVNDFQKGDIAEGYSVSREKKESFPLTVTSAQKNPTAFYLCASSITYSNYGYTFGSGTRLTVV.

V is TRBV9 and J is TRBJ2-2, with D unresolved. V lost 1 base, J lost 6 bases, and 13 bases lay in between. The CDR3 runs to 15 residues. From germline, CDR1 is SGDLS and CDR2 YYNGEE. CDR3 protein: CASSVLSQGAGELFF. The DNA of the CDR3 is TGTGCCAGCAGCGTACTCAGTCAAGGAGCCGGGGAGCTGTTTTTT.

The rearrangement links TRBV6-1 to TRBJ2-7, with TRBD2 matching 16 bases. CDR1 and CDR2 (germline): MNHNS, SASEGT. This CDR3 spans 18 amino acids. The V gene end was trimmed by 3 bases and the J gene end by 0 bases; junction bases not matched to a gene: 5. The CDR3 loop is CASSEGLAGGISSYEQYF. The CDR3 coding sequence is TGTGCCAGCAGTGAGGGACTAGCGGGGGGGATTAGCTCCTACGAGCAGTACTTC.

The genes are TRBV30 and TRBJ1-2; 7 positions agree with TRBD1. The CDR3 length is 13 residues. The junction had 8 bases not matched to a gene; V was cut back by 4 bases and J by 6 bases. The germline gives CDR1 GTSNPN, CDR2 SVGIG (reference sequence). The CDR3, as DNA: TGTGCCTGGACCCCGACAGGGTTGGATGGCTACACCTTC. The encoded protein is CAWTPTGLDGYTF.

This clone was seen a single time. CDR3 coding DNA: TGTGCCAGCAGGGGACAGATGAGCTCCTACAATGAGCAGTTCTTC. Its protein is CASRGQMSSYNEQFF. This chain joins TRBV19 and TRBJ2-1; 7 nucleotides line up with TRBD1. The ends lost 9 bases at V and 0 bases at J; junction bases unmatched: 8. Germline-derived CDR1 and CDR2 are LNHDA and SQIVND (reference sequence). CDR3 length: 15 residues. The full variable domain, completed using reference TRBV19 and TRBJ2-1, is DGGITQSPKYLFRKEGQNVTLSCEQNLNHDAMYWYRQDPGQGLRLIYYSQIVNDFQKGDIAEGYSVSREKKESFPLTVTSAQKNPTAFYLCASRGQMSSYNEQFFGPGTRLTVL.

The V and J genes are TRBV5-1 and TRBJ2-7, with 9 bases identical to TRBD1. The germline V gene encodes CDR1 SGHRS and CDR2 YFSETQ. The CDR3 length is 16 residues. V shed 0 bases and J 5 bases; nucleotides not matched to a gene: 9. The CDR3 region has the DNA TGCGCCAGCAGCTTGGCCCCCGGGACAGGGACCCACGAGCAGTACTTC. The encoded protein is CASSLAPGTGTHEQYF. Full variable domain (remainder filled in from reference TRBV5-1 and TRBJ2-7): KAGVTQTPRYLIKTRGQQVTLSCSPISGHRSVSWYQQTPGQGLQFLFEYFSETQRNKGNFPGRFSGRQFSNSRSEMNVSTLELGDSALYLCASSLAPGTGTHEQYFGPGTRLTVT.

This clone appeared a few times. The chain uses TRBV18 and TRBJ2-7, with TRBD1 matching 8 bases. CDR1 KGHSH and CDR2 LQKENI come from the germline V gene. This CDR3 spans 14 amino acids. V shed 8 bases and J 2 bases; nucleotides not matched to a gene: 8. The DNA of the CDR3 is TGTGCCAGCCAGGAGTCAGGGGGCACCTACGAGCAGTACTTC. Residues: CASQESGGTYEQYF.

The genes are TRBV7-9 and TRBJ1-2, with D possibly matching TRBD1 (5 bases). Trimming cost V 1 base and J 8 bases, with 11 bases left between them. This CDR3 spans 13 amino acids. Germline-derived CDR1 and CDR2 are SEHNR and FQNEAQ (reference sequence). The CDR3 region has the DNA TGTGCCAGCAGCTTAGTAGGGACGGAAGGCTACACCTTC. It specifies CASSLVGTEGYTF.

This chain connects TRBV4-1 to TRBJ2-3, with D hard to call. V lost 2 bases and J 4 bases, leaving 7 bases between the germline ends. The germline gives CDR1 MGHRA, CDR2 YSYEKL. This CDR3 spans 13 amino acids. The CDR3 bases are TGCGCCAGCAGCCAAATTAAGGCAGATACGCAGTATTTT. Translating gives CASSQIKADTQYF.

This clone has more than one count but fewer than ten. This sequence joins TRBV6-5 and TRBJ2-1; the D is unclear. Germline CDR1 and CDR2: MNHEY and SVGAGI. The ends were cut back, 6 bases at V and 8 bases at J, with 14 bases in the middle. This CDR3 has 13 amino acids. Written as DNA, the CDR3 is TGTGCCAGCAGCCACTATAGGGCGGATGAGCAGTTCTTC. Its translation: CASSHYRADEQFF.

This chain uses TRBV7-3 with TRBJ2-3; D is possibly TRBD2 (6 bases). V dropped 0 bases and J dropped 0 bases, with 10 bases sitting between them. The CDR3 is 16 amino acids. Germline V gene lookup returns CDR1 SGHTA and CDR2 FQGTGA. This CDR3 is CASSLTSGTSTDTQYF. The DNA for the CDR3 is TGTGCCAGCAGCTTAACGTCCGGGACTAGCACAGATACGCAGTATTTT.

The chain employs TRBV19 and TRBJ2-7; D might be TRBD1 or TRBD2, each matching 6 bases. V lost 3 bases and J 5 bases, leaving 20 bases between the germline ends. In germline, CDR1 is LNHDA, CDR2 SQIVND (reference sequence). The CDR3 extends over 16 amino acids. CDR3 nucleotides: TGTGCCAGTAGTATGGGGGGCCGGAGCTCGGCCCACGAGCAGTACTTC. Translated, it gives CASSMGGRSSAHEQYF.

The V and J genes are TRBV5-5 and TRBJ1-1; the D is unclear. The V end lost 4 bases, the J end lost 7 bases, and 8 bases lay between the germline ends. Germline CDR1 reads SGHKS; CDR2 reads YYEKEE (reference sequence). The CDR3 is made up of 11 amino acids. CDR3 nucleotides: TGTGCCAGCAGCCCTGCGGGTGAAGCTTTCTTT. It translates to CASSPAGEAFF.